This T cell receptor (beta chain) emerged from a study of T cell responses to AZD1222 COVID-19 vaccine. As for this clone: Antigen unknown.

Study-wide results and caveats: Samples come after the peak T cell response, not at day 14. The study reported that nearly half of spike-specific TCRs target unmutated variant regions. At baseline, seropositivity was found in only a handful of AZD1222 recipients.

The CDR3 has 15 amino acids. The V segment lost 5 bases and the J segment 7 bases; nucleotides outside the gene matches: 7. Per germline, CDR1 SEHNR and CDR2 FQNEAQ (reference sequence). The data were produced by immunoSEQ multiplex PCR, yet TCRdb's version contains in-frame clones alone and is incomplete. The ten most abundant clones cover about 2.2% of a sample with over 140,000 clones. The origin of this receptor is an adult in good health. V usage is TRBV7-9 and J usage is TRBJ2-1, with 11 positions matching TRBD2. Sequenced sample: peripheral blood. The CDR3 region is CASSLGTSGSNEQFF. The CDR3 coding sequence is TGTGCCAGCAGCCTCGGGACTAGCGGTAGTAATGAGCAGTTCTTC.